This T cell receptor beta chain was recovered during a study of CD8 T cells in ankylosing spondylitis. Study-wide points: Some motif variants were previously reported in reactive arthritis synovial fluid and blood.

TCRdb recomputed calls from the 5' RACE reads with MiXCR, one row per CDR3 protein. Of about 36,000 distinct CDR3 sequences in the sample, 6% were seen once. This clonotype has a count of ten or more. The antigen is undetermined. Germline assignment: CDR1 SQVTM and CDR2 ANQGSEA. The CDR3 spans 12 residues. V was trimmed by 0 bases and J by 16 bases, leaving 16 bases between them. The chain is built from TRBV29-1 and TRBJ2-1; D is unresolved. The sample consisted of blood, either unsorted or a sorted T cell fraction (not recorded which). The clonotype was recovered from a male donor with ankylosing spondylitis or in good health (not recorded which). The CDR3 region is CSVEDLIAPGFF. The DNA for the CDR3 is TGCAGCGTTGAAGATCTAATTGCGCCCGGCTTCTTC.